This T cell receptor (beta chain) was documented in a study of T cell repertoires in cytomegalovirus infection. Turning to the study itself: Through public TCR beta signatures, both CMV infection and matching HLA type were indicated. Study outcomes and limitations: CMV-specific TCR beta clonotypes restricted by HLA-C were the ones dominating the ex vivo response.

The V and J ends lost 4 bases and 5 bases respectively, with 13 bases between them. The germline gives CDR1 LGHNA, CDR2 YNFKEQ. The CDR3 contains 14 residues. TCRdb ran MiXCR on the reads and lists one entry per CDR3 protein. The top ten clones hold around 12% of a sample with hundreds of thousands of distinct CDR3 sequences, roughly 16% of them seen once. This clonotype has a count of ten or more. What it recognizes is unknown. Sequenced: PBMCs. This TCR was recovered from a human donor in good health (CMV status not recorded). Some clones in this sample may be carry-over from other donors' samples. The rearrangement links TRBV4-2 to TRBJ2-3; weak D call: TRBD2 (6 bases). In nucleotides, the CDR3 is TGTGCCAGCAGCCCGACTAGTTTCGGAGATACGCAGTATTTT. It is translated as CASSPTSFGDTQYF.